These 23 T cell receptor beta chains were sequenced from one sample in a study of control samples from healthy donors and cancer patients. The assay was immunoSEQ multiplex PCR, and TCRdb's table has in-frame clones only and misses some. This table holds some 150,000 clones, under 90% found once. Source material: blood. The receptors come from a man aged 30 to 45 in good health.

This rearrangement joins TRBV5-1 to TRBJ2-3, with unresolved D. V dropped 0 bases and J dropped 6 bases, with 11 bases sitting between them. The germline V gene has CDR1 SGHRS and CDR2 YFSETQ. The CDR3 loop spans 14 amino acids. DNA of the CDR3: TGCGCCAGCAGCTTGGACGGCGGTCGGGATACGCAGTATTTT. The encoded protein is CASSLDGGRDTQYF.

The rearrangement links TRBV19 to TRBJ1-1; D perhaps matches TRBD1 (5 bases). Germline V gene data show CDR1 as LNHDA and CDR2 as SQIVND (reference sequence). The length of the CDR3 is 14 residues. The V gene lost 7 bases and the J gene lost 7 bases, with 19 bases spanning the gap. DNA of the CDR3: TGTGCCAGTATGGGGCCCGTGGGGACCCTTGAAGCTTTCTTT. Its protein product is CASMGPVGTLEAFF.

The chain combines TRBV3-1 (or the pseudogene TRBV3-2) with TRBJ2-3, with TRBD2 identical over 15 bases. CDR1 is LGHDT and CDR2 is YNNKEL in the germline V gene (reference sequence). This CDR3 has 16 amino acids. V lost 4 bases, J lost 4 bases, and 3 bases stayed unmatched. CDR3 amino acids: CASSPWTSGRADTQYF. The CDR3 DNA is TGTGCCAGCAGCCCCTGGACTAGCGGGAGGGCAGATACGCAGTATTTT.

The rearrangement uses TRBV11-3 and TRBJ2-3, with 8 bases matching TRBD2. This CDR3 is 15 amino acids long. The germline CDR1 and CDR2 sequences are SGHNT and YENEEA. V shed 4 bases and J 8 bases; nucleotides not matched to a gene: 11. CDR3 nucleotide sequence: TGTGCCAGCAGCTCACCCGGGACTAGGTTAGGTACGCAGTATTTT. Protein: CASSSPGTRLGTQYF.

The chain recombines TRBV3-1 (or the pseudogene TRBV3-2) with TRBJ1-1; D may be TRBD1 (5 bases). The CDR3 runs to 14 residues. CDR1 and CDR2 (germline): LGHDT, YNNKEL (reference sequence). V was cut by 0 bases and J by 6 bases, with 11 bases left in between. DNA for the CDR3: TGTGCCAGCAGCCAAGATCGACAGATGGCTGAAGCTTTCTTT. Protein sequence: CASSQDRQMAEAFF.

The V call is TRBV7-2, the J call TRBJ1-1, with 7 nucleotides matching TRBD1. This CDR3 is 13 amino acids long. The germline V gene has CDR1 SGHTA and CDR2 FQGNSA. Trimming cost V 1 base and J 10 bases; bases outside gene matches: 6. The chain's CDR3 is CASSLDRGDRAFF. The CDR3 DNA reads as TGTGCCAGCAGCTTAGACAGGGGTGATCGAGCTTTCTTT.

CDR3 amino acids: CASSPPGAFYGYTF. The CDR3 DNA follows: TGTGCCAGCAGTCCGCCGGGGGCTTTCTATGGCTACACCTTC. V gene TRBV27 combines with J gene TRBJ1-2; perhaps TRBD1 as D (6 bases). Germline V gene data show CDR1 as MNHEY and CDR2 as SMNVEV (reference sequence). Trimming pared 5 bases from V and 4 bases from J, leaving 14 bases between. CDR3 size: 14 residues.

J is TRBJ1-1 and V is TRBV6-5; no reliable D call. CDR1 is MNHEY and CDR2 is SVGAGI in the germline V gene. The CDR3 is made up of 14 amino acids. Trimming left V 2 bases short and J 4 bases short, with 11 bases between. CDR3 DNA sequence: TGTGCCAGCAGTTACAGGAAGGGCCTCACTGAAGCTTTCTTT. It codes for CASSYRKGLTEAFF.

A word on this clone: One junction end does not reproduce the germline sequence, and a read error may be involved. This chain links TRBV7-7 with TRBJ2-3, with D perhaps TRBD1 or TRBD2 (5 bases each). The CDR3 totals 15 residues. CDR1 is SSHAT and CDR2 is FNYEAQ in the germline V gene (reference sequence). In nucleotides, the CDR3 is TGTGCTAGCAGCGCTACCGGGACCACCACAGATACGCAGTATTTT. Translation: CASSATGTTTDTQYF.

This rearrangement joins TRBV16 to TRBJ2-7; 9 positions agree with TRBD1. Germline V CDR1 and CDR2: KGHSY, FQNENV. V was pared by 4 bases and J by 3 bases, with 4 bases of the junction left unmatched. The CDR3 loop spans 14 amino acids. CDR3 nucleotides: TGTGCCAGCAGCCTGCGGGACAGGGACTACGAGCAGTACTTC. This sequence encodes CASSLRDRDYEQYF.

The chain carries TRBV6-5 and TRBJ2-5; D is uncertain. The CDR3 spans 13 residues. The germline gives CDR1 MNHEY, CDR2 SVGAGI. V was pared by 6 bases and J by 2 bases, with 10 bases between. The CDR3 sequence: CASSNLRQETQYF. CDR3 bases: TGTGCCAGCAGCAACCTACGACAAGAGACCCAGTACTTC.

The chain couples TRBV20-1 to TRBJ1-3, with D possibly TRBD1 on 5 matching bases. The germline V gene encodes CDR1 DFQATT and CDR2 SNEGSKA (reference sequence). Trimming took off 3 bases at V and 16 bases at J, with 16 bases between the two ends. The CDR3 totals 11 residues. CDR3 nucleotides: TGCAGTGCTAGTCGGGACCGGCTCCCCTATTTT. Translated: CSASRDRLPYF.

V and J are TRBV6-2 or TRBV6-3 and TRBJ2-1, with D possibly matching TRBD2 (6 bases). V lost 4 bases, J lost 2 bases, and 12 bases lay in between. The length of the CDR3 is 15 residues. CDR1 MNHEY and CDR2 SVGEGT come from the germline V gene. CDR3 in DNA: TGTGCCAGCAGTTGGTCCGGGAGCCCCTACAATGAGCAGTTCTTC. Residues: CASSWSGSPYNEQFF.

V is TRBV9 and J is TRBJ1-2; 7 nucleotides line up with TRBD1. The CDR3 loop spans 14 amino acids. The germline CDR1 and CDR2 sequences are SGDLS and YYNGEE. The ends lost 5 bases at V and 7 bases at J; junction bases unmatched: 11. The DNA of the CDR3 is TGTGCCAGCAGACCCGGGACAGAAGGTTTTGGCTACACCTTC. Translating it yields CASRPGTEGFGYTF.

The chain uses TRBV24-1 and TRBJ1-5, with D possibly being TRBD1 (5 bases). Germline V CDR1 and CDR2: KGHDR, SFDVKD. Trimming cost V 8 bases and J 3 bases, with 10 bases left between them. The CDR3 consists of 13 residues. The CDR3 sequence: CATNTGYNQPQHF. In DNA form, the CDR3 reads TGTGCCACCAATACAGGATACAATCAGCCCCAGCATTTT.

This clone showed up just a few times. This chain connects TRBV9 to TRBJ1-2; 10 nucleotides agree with TRBD1. Germline V gene sequence: CDR1 SGDLS, CDR2 YYNGEE. The CDR3 loop spans 12 amino acids. Losses at the gene ends were 5 bases for V and 7 bases for J; bases not matched to a gene: 2. The chain's CDR3 is CASRGTGVGYTF. CDR3 DNA sequence: TGTGCCAGCAGGGGGACAGGGGTTGGCTACACCTTC.

The chain joins TRBV24-1 to TRBJ2-7, with D perhaps being TRBD1 or TRBD2 (5 bases each). Germline V gene data show CDR1 as KGHDR and CDR2 as SFDVKD. The CDR3 totals 16 residues. V was clipped by 3 bases and J by 2 bases, with 16 bases between them. The CDR3: CATSDDRDRNPYEQYF. CDR3 sequence (DNA): TGTGCCACCAGTGATGATCGGGACCGAAATCCCTACGAGCAGTACTTC.

V usage is TRBV14 and J usage is TRBJ2-3, with 7 positions matching TRBD2. Per the germline V gene, CDR1 is SGHDN and CDR2 is FVKESK. V trimming: 0 bases; J trimming: 4 bases; junction bases outside the gene matches: 4. CDR3 length equals 15 residues. The CDR3 DNA reads TGTGCCAGCAGCCAAGATCTAGCGGTGGCAGATACGCAGTATTTT. Translation gives CASSQDLAVADTQYF.

The rearrangement links TRBV5-4 to TRBJ1-1, with 7 bases aligning to TRBD1. The V gene's germline CDR1 is SGHNT and CDR2 YYREEE (reference sequence). V dropped 1 base and J dropped 6; count of bases not matched to a gene: 6. The CDR3 extends over 14 amino acids. CDR3 sequence: CASSLTQGGAEAFF. CDR3 bases: TGTGCCAGCAGCTTGACGCAGGGGGGAGCTGAAGCTTTCTTT.

The chain has TRBV19 and TRBJ2-5; D might be TRBD1 or TRBD2, each matching 6 bases. Trimming removed 8 bases from V and 2 bases from J, with 18 bases in between. Germline assignment: CDR1 LNHDA and CDR2 SQIVND (reference sequence). The CDR3 loop spans 15 amino acids. The CDR3 spells CASSRLGGLQETQYF. CDR3 nucleotide sequence: TGTGCCAGTTCCCGTCTCGGGGGCTTACAAGAGACCCAGTACTTC.

The chain has TRBV2 and TRBJ1-3, with no clear D. Germline V gives CDR1 SNHLY, CDR2 FYNNEI. The V end lost 6 bases, the J end lost 2 bases, and 11 bases lay between the germline ends. CDR3 size: 14 residues. CDR3 nucleotide sequence: TGTGCCAGCAGATTGGACGCGGCTGGAAACACCATATATTTT. Translating it yields CASRLDAAGNTIYF.

This chain links TRBV11-3 with TRBJ2-7, with D perhaps TRBD1 (5 bases). V lost 5 bases to trimming and J lost 0 bases, with 14 bases between them. CDR3 length: 15 residues. Per germline, CDR1 SGHNT and CDR2 YENEEA. Here the CDR3 DNA reads TGTGCCAGCAGCGAAGGACACCAAGGCTCCTACGAGCAGTACTTC. Its translation: CASSEGHQGSYEQYF.

The CDR3 coding sequence is TGCGCCAGCAGCCAACAACCTAGGAACACTGAAGCTTTCTTT. It translates to CASSQQPRNTEAFF. This chain uses TRBV5-1 with TRBJ1-1; D remains ambiguous. CDR1 is SGHRS and CDR2 is YFSETQ in the germline V gene. The CDR3 sequence is 14 residues long. V was trimmed by 4 bases and J by 1 base, leaving 11 bases between them.